This T cell receptor beta chain was captured in a study of cytomegalovirus exposure and HLA in healthy donors. At the level of the study: The approximately 720 first-cohort repertoires and the 130 or so validation repertoires shared the same platform, a later analysis reported. The study, taken as a whole, reports: According to a subsequent analysis, TCR clusters from the first cohort were inclined to appear together in the 100 to 150 validation repertoires. CMV antigen specificity was confirmed in vitro for a few CMV-associated chains. Most TCR sequences were uncommon, yet certain public TCRs appeared in many donors.

Generated by immunoSEQ multiplex PCR, the TCRdb table keeps only in-frame clones and is missing some. The table records a few hundred thousand clones, roughly 88% of them present only once. Only one count was recorded for this clone. Its antigen is still unknown. The V gene lost 1 base and the J gene lost 9 bases, with 16 bases spanning the gap. CDR3 length: 15 amino acids. Germline CDR1 is SGHNT and CDR2 is YENEEA. The chain links TRBV11-3 to TRBJ2-1; maybe TRBD2 (6 bases). The sequence came from a woman younger than 35 in good health and CMV-seronegative. The sequenced sample consisted of PBMCs. The CDR3 here is CASSLVAGPASEQFF. The CDR3, as DNA: TGTGCCAGCAGCTTAGTGGCGGGACCTGCCAGTGAGCAGTTCTTC.